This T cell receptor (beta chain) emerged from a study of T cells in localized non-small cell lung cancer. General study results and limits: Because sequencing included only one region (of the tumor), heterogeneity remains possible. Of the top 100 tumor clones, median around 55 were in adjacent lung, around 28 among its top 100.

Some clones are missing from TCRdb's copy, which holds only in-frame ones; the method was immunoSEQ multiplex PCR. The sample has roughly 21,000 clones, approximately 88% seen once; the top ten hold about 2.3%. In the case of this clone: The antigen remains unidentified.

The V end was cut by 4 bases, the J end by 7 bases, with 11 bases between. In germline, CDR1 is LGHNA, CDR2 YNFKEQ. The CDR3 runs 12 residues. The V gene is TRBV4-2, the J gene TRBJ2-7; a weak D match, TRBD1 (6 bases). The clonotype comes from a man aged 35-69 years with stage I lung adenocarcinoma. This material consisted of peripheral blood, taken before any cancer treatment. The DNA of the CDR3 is TGTGCCAGCAGCCTCCGAAGGGGGGAGCAGTACTTC. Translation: CASSLRRGEQYF.